Listed here are 3 T cell receptor beta chains from one sample, sequenced in a study of blood T cell repertoires in COVID-19. Only in-frame clones appear in the TCRdb table, and some are missing; sequencing was by immunoSEQ multiplex PCR. The table includes around 30,000 clones, about 92% detected once. Sequencing was performed on peripheral blood. The receptors were gathered from a man older than 75 with acute or convalescent COVID-19.

The gene calls are TRBV5-1 and TRBJ2-5; TRBD1 might be the D (6 bases). The CDR3 extends over 14 amino acids. Trimming took off 3 bases at V and 0 bases at J, with 9 bases between the two ends. Germline V CDR1 and CDR2: SGHRS, YFSETQ. CDR3 protein: CASSWDIYQETQYF. The CDR3 bases are TGCGCCAGCAGCTGGGACATTTACCAAGAGACCCAGTACTTC.

The rearrangement links TRBV2 to TRBJ1-5, with no clear D. CDR1 and CDR2 (germline): SNHLY, FYNNEI. This CDR3 contains 14 residues. The V and J ends lost 6 bases and 2 bases respectively, with 11 bases between them. The CDR3 sequence: CASSENLGNQPQHF. The CDR3 DNA is TGTGCCAGCAGCGAGAATTTAGGCAATCAGCCCCAGCATTTT.

The gene calls are TRBV11-2 and TRBJ1-3; no clear D. Germline loops: CDR1 SGHAT, CDR2 FQNNGV. V was pared by 0 bases and J by 8 bases, with 14 bases between. The CDR3 length is 15 residues. CDR3 bases: TGTGCCAGCAGCTTAGAACCGAGGCCTCTAGACACCATATATTTT. Protein sequence: CASSLEPRPLDTIYF.